The source of this TCR beta chain is a study of T-cell reconstitution after alpha-beta-depleted transplantation in children. Overall study results and limits: Newly produced T cells mostly provided counts and TCRbeta diversity after one year, as hyperexpanded clones declined. High day-60 TCRbeta diversity in some patients came from surviving recipient T cells and thymic progenitors.

Comment on this clonotype: The antigen is unknown.

Deletions cut 6 bases from V and 4 bases from J, with 12 bases between. The CDR3 contains 14 residues. Researchers prepared the TCRbeta library using unique molecular identifiers, the study reports. TCRdb re-called the PCR reads through MiXCR, storing one row per CDR3 protein. The data hold fewer than 250,000 distinct CDR3 sequences, with roughly 15% observed a single time. This sequence originates from a male patient between 2 and 10 years old who had a stem cell transplant for acute lymphoblastic leukemia, so the T cells may come from the graft donor. The chain is built from TRBV12-3 or TRBV12-4 and TRBJ1-4; tentative D call: TRBD1 (6 bases). Sequencing was performed on PBMCs, mostly from graft donor cells, taken 360 days after TCRalphabeta/CD19-depleted stem cell transplant. The chain's CDR3 is CASRRTAVNEKLFF. DNA for the CDR3: TGTGCCAGCAGACGGACAGCCGTTAATGAAAAACTGTTTTTT.